This is a list of T cell receptor beta chains from one sample in a study of shared clonotypes between healthy human individuals. Assay: immunoSEQ multiplex PCR; the TCRdb copy retains only in-frame clones and omits some. The data contain some 380,000 clones, approximately 96% of them singletons. The sequenced material came from memory CD8+ T cells sorted from blood. Every receptor here comes from a man aged 25 to 40 in good health. CDR3s include the opening cysteine and the closing phenylalanine or tryptophan. Fields, in order: clone size, V gene, J gene, D gene, CDR3 protein, CDR3 DNA. D genes are given only for firm matches. A clone size is listed for some rows: how often the clone was seen (once, few, many), or a class if it is expanded.

size: NA
V: TRBV5-5
J: TRBJ1-5
D: NA
CDR3: CASSFGNQPQHF
DNA: TGTGCCAGCAGCTTTGGGAATCAGCCCCAGCATTTT

size: NA
V: TRBV27
J: TRBJ2-1
D: NA
CDR3: CASRYLADANNEQFF
DNA: TGTGCCAGCAGATATTTAGCGGACGCAAACAATGAGCAGTTCTTC

size: once
V: TRBV7-9
J: TRBJ2-3
D: NA
CDR3: CASSPLLAAPYTQYF
DNA: TGTGCCAGCAGCCCGTTATTGGCAGCCCCCTATACGCAGTATTTT

size: once
V: TRBV21-1
J: TRBJ2-1
D: NA
CDR3: CASSKAGGRHEQFF
DNA: TGTGCCAGCAGCAAAGCGGGAGGGAGGCATGAGCAGTTCTTC

size: NA
V: TRBV9
J: TRBJ2-2
D: NA
CDR3: CASSVQGNGELFF
DNA: TGTGCCAGCAGCGTCCAGGGGAACGGGGAGCTGTTTTTT

size: NA
V: TRBV27
J: TRBJ2-7
D: NA
CDR3: CASSTYKTVYEQYF
DNA: TGTGCCAGCAGTACCTACAAGACAGTCTACGAGCAGTACTTC

size: NA
V: TRBV7-8
J: TRBJ2-1
D: NA
CDR3: CASSDLPFGNEQFF
DNA: TGTGCCAGCAGCGATTTGCCCTTCGGCAATGAGCAGTTCTTC

size: once
V: TRBV5-4
J: TRBJ2-2
D: TRBD2
CDR3: CASSVGLAGANTGELFF
DNA: TGTGCCAGCAGCGTGGGACTAGCGGGAGCAAACACCGGGGAGCTGTTTTTT

size: NA
V: TRBV25-1
J: TRBJ1-2
D: NA
CDR3: CASSEYRSYGYTF
DNA: TGTGCCAGCAGTGAATATCGCAGCTATGGCTACACCTTC

size: once
V: TRBV19
J: TRBJ1-2
D: NA
CDR3: CASSIVGSQGYTF
DNA: TGTGCCAGTAGTATCGTAGGGTCGCAAGGCTACACCTTC

size: NA
V: TRBV6-5
J: TRBJ2-3
D: NA
CDR3: CASRGLVAADTQYF
DNA: TGTGCCAGCAGGGGACTCGTAGCGGCCGATACGCAGTATTTT

size: NA
V: TRBV19
J: TRBJ2-1
D: NA
CDR3: CASSISGPEQFF
DNA: TGTGCCAGTAGTATTTCAGGGCCAGAGCAGTTCTTC

size: NA
V: TRBV20-1
J: TRBJ1-2
D: NA
CDR3: CSGYSNYGYTF
DNA: TGCAGTGGATACTCCAACTATGGCTACACCTTC

size: NA
V: TRBV4-2
J: TRBJ2-2
D: TRBD1
CDR3: CASSQWTGITGELFF
DNA: TGTGCCAGCAGCCAGTGGACAGGGATAACCGGGGAGCTGTTTTTT

size: NA
V: TRBV28
J: TRBJ1-5
D: TRBD1
CDR3: CASIGTGEQPQHF
DNA: TGTGCCAGCATCGGGACAGGGGAACAGCCCCAGCATTTT

size: NA
V: TRBV4-1
J: TRBJ2-3
D: TRBD2
CDR3: CASRPRGLAGTYTDTQYF
DNA: TGCGCCAGCAGACCGAGGGGATTAGCGGGAACCTACACAGATACGCAGTATTTT

size: NA
V: TRBV4-1
J: TRBJ1-4
D: NA
CDR3: CASSQEAPGREKLFF
DNA: TGCGCCAGCAGCCAAGAGGCACCGGGAAGGGAAAAACTGTTTTTT

size: NA
V: TRBV15
J: TRBJ2-3
D: NA
CDR3: CATSRGRGAGTDTQYF
DNA: TGTGCCACCAGTCGTGGAAGGGGCGCGGGCACAGATACGCAGTATTTT

size: NA
V: TRBV28
J: TRBJ2-5
D: TRBD2
CDR3: CASSLRTSYQETQYF
DNA: TGTGCCAGCAGTTTACGGACTAGTTACCAAGAGACCCAGTACTTC

size: NA
V: TRBV27
J: TRBJ2-2
D: NA
CDR3: CASSSNTGELFF
DNA: TGTGCCAGCAGTTCGAACACCGGGGAGCTGTTTTTT

size: NA
V: TRBV10-3
J: TRBJ2-7
D: NA
CDR3: CAISAGDGEQYF
DNA: TGTGCCATCAGTGCCGGGGATGGCGAGCAGTACTTC

size: once
V: TRBV9
J: TRBJ2-7
D: NA
CDR3: CASSVGGSQDEQYF
DNA: TGTGCCAGCAGCGTAGGTGGGAGTCAGGACGAGCAGTACTTC

size: once
V: TRBV4-1
J: TRBJ2-3
D: TRBD1
CDR3: CASSLTGAADTQYF
DNA: TGCGCCAGCAGCCTGACAGGGGCGGCAGATACGCAGTATTTT

size: once
V: TRBV18
J: TRBJ2-7
D: TRBD2
CDR3: CASSRQTSGYSYEQYF
DNA: TGTGCCAGCTCTCGACAGACTAGCGGTTACTCCTACGAGCAGTACTTC

size: NA
V: TRBV28
J: TRBJ2-1
D: TRBD2
CDR3: CASSSTSGRGNEQFF
DNA: TGTGCCAGCAGTTCTACTAGCGGGAGGGGAAATGAGCAGTTCTTC

size: NA
V: TRBV5-4
J: TRBJ1-1
D: NA
CDR3: CASSLRGRTEAFF
DNA: TGTGCCAGCAGCTTACGTGGGCGGACTGAAGCTTTCTTT

size: NA
V: TRBV18
J: TRBJ2-3
D: TRBD2
CDR3: CASSPLTRGGPLSTDTQYF
DNA: TGTGCCAGCTCACCCCTCACCCGGGGGGGCCCTCTTAGCACAGATACGCAGTATTTT

size: NA
V: TRBV4-1
J: TRBJ2-4
D: TRBD2
CDR3: CASSQGLAGGIAKNIQYF
DNA: TGCGCCAGCAGCCAAGGCCTAGCGGGAGGCATAGCCAAAAACATTCAGTACTTC

size: NA
V: TRBV6-6
J: TRBJ1-1
D: NA
CDR3: CASSYSRPPWTEAFF
DNA: TGTGCCAGCAGCTACTCAAGACCTCCCTGGACTGAAGCTTTCTTT

size: NA
V: TRBV5-1
J: TRBJ2-1
D: TRBD2
CDR3: CASSFTSGTYNEQFF
DNA: TGCGCCAGCAGCTTTACTAGCGGGACTTACAATGAGCAGTTCTTC

size: NA
V: TRBV25-1
J: TRBJ2-3
D: NA
CDR3: CASSEWGLRTDTQYF
DNA: TGTGCCAGCAGTGAATGGGGACTTCGCACAGATACGCAGTATTTT